This T cell receptor beta chain derives from a study of shared clonotypes between healthy human individuals. The overall study: Researchers assigned three CD4 naive, three CD4 memory, two CD8 naive and one CD8 memory plate to each donor.

Clones were sequenced by immunoSEQ multiplex PCR, and TCRdb holds only the in-frame ones, with some missing. The repertoire holds around 2.1 million clones, with around 93% as singletons. CD8 cells classed as naive were CD45RO-negative and positively selected for CCR7, excluding terminally differentiated effector memory CD45RA+ cells. The CDR3 is made up of 16 amino acids. What was sequenced was naive CD8+ T cells from PBMCs. The chain uses TRBV21-1 and TRBJ1-5. TRBV21-1 is termed a pseudogene. The clonotype was recovered from a man between 18 and 29 years old in good health. Some clones in this sample may be carry-over from other donors' samples. Here the CDR3 DNA reads TGTGCCAGCCAGAGGCAGGGACCTTTTAGCAATCAGCCCCAGCATTTT. Amino acid sequence: CASQRQGPFSNQPQHF.